What follows are 7 T cell receptor beta chains derived from one specimen sequenced in a study of CD8 T cells in ankylosing spondylitis. TCRdb fed the 5' RACE reads into MiXCR, producing one record per CDR3 protein. The sample includes 250,000 to 300,000 distinct CDR3 sequences, about 20% of them seen just once. The specimen sequenced was blood, either unsorted or a sorted T cell fraction (not recorded which). The receptors originated from a male donor with ankylosing spondylitis or in good health (not recorded which).

There are a few counts of this clonotype. The J gene is TRBJ2-2, the V gene TRBV6-5; the D is unclear. The CDR3 has 13 amino acids. Germline V gene sequence: CDR1 MNHEY, CDR2 SVGAGI. Trimming left V 0 bases short and J 8 bases short, with 7 bases between. CDR3: CASSYSTTGELFF. The CDR3, as DNA: TGTGCCAGCAGTTACTCTACGACTGGGGAGCTGTTTTTT.

Only a few counts were recorded for this clonotype. The chain links TRBV4-1 to TRBJ2-7; tentative D call: TRBD1 (6 bases). The CDR3 extends over 18 amino acids. Trimming stripped 0 bases from V and 2 bases from J, with 20 bases between. In germline, CDR1 is MGHRA, CDR2 YSYEKL. The CDR3 spells CASSQDQTLGHGAYEQYF. The CDR3 coding sequence is TGCGCCAGCAGCCAAGATCAAACCCTGGGACACGGAGCCTACGAGCAGTACTTC.

This clonotype was seen a few times. V and J are TRBV11-1 and TRBJ2-2, with D hard to call. Germline V gene data show CDR1 as SGHAT and CDR2 as FQDESV (reference sequence). V was shortened by 2 bases and J by 6 bases, with 4 bases between the two germline ends. CDR3 length: 12 residues. CDR3 sequence: CASSLKSGELFF. Here the CDR3 DNA reads TGTGCCAGCAGCTTAAAATCCGGGGAGCTGTTTTTT.

CDR3 sequence (DNA): TGTGCCAGCAGCTTAGGGGCTAGCGGGGACGAGCAGTACTTC. Its protein product is CASSLGASGDEQYF. This chain connects TRBV5-6 to TRBJ2-7; TRBD2 agrees at 9 bases. CDR1 is SGHDT and CDR2 is YYEEEE in the germline V gene. The V gene end was trimmed by 2 bases and the J gene end by 5 bases; junction bases not matched to a gene: 5. The CDR3 contains 14 residues.

This clonotype came up a few times. This chain joins TRBV12-3 or TRBV12-4 and TRBJ1-5; the match to TRBD1 covers 9 bases. V lost 3 bases to trimming and J lost 2 bases; unmatched junction nucleotides: 2. The CDR3 length is 15 residues. In DNA form, the CDR3 reads TGTGCCAGCAGTTTGACAGGGGGAGGCAATCAGCCCCAGCATTTT. This codes for CASSLTGGGNQPQHF.

The table lists this clonotype with a count of one. The chain has TRBV5-1 and TRBJ2-7; TRBD1 matches 8 bases. With V trimmed by 4 bases and J by 4 bases, 7 bases remained unmatched. The CDR3 sequence is 14 residues long. Germline assignment: CDR1 SGHRS and CDR2 YFSETQ. In DNA, the CDR3 is TGCGCCAGCAGCCCTCCGGGACAGGCTTACGAGCAGTACTTC. It codes for CASSPPGQAYEQYF.

This clonotype was observed once. This rearrangement joins TRBV19 to TRBJ2-3, with 11 nucleotides matching TRBD2. The CDR3 loop spans 15 amino acids. Per germline, CDR1 LNHDA and CDR2 SQIVND (reference sequence). V shed 3 bases and J 5 bases; nucleotides not matched to a gene: 4. CDR3 amino acids: CASSIMGLAEDTQYF. The DNA of the CDR3 is TGTGCCAGTAGTATCATGGGACTAGCGGAAGATACGCAGTATTTT.